The clone carrying this TCR beta chain was seen a few times. Its specificity is not known. The record originates from a study of T cells after yellow fever vaccination. Study as a whole: SMART-Seq v4 Ultra Low Input prepared the low-cell-number fractions. Study-level findings and limits: The booster response re-showed most primary clones: more than 95% CD4, approximately 90% CD8. A faster peak, day 5 versus 15, was reached by the weaker secondary response.

It was through 5'RACE template switching that TCR cDNA was made, with a universal primer site and UMIs added. MiXCR was run by TCRdb on the 5' RACE reads, yielding one entry per CDR3 protein. The sample comprises approximately 510,000 distinct CDR3 sequences, just over 20% of which are singletons, and roughly 16% rests with the top ten. CDR1 and CDR2 from the germline V gene are DFQATT and SNEGSKA (reference sequence). The CDR3 sequence is 14 residues long. The V and J ends lost 5 bases and 5 bases respectively, with 16 bases between them. This receptor was obtained from a man younger than 35 who received the YFV17D yellow fever vaccine. The chain is built from TRBV20-1 and TRBJ2-1; possible D gene TRBD2, 7 bases. This specimen consisted of PBMCs, obtained 21 days after the first yellow fever vaccination. The CDR3 loop is CSAHREGRNNEQFF. The CDR3 DNA follows: TGCAGTGCTCACAGGGAGGGGCGGAACAATGAGCAGTTCTTC.